One TCR beta chain is described in this entry. Its target is unknown. These data are taken from a study of T cell responses to AZD1222 COVID-19 vaccine. Findings and caveats of the study: Close to half of all spike-specific TCRs reportedly target regions of the variants that are unmutated. Baseline serology detected seropositivity in only six or seven AZD1222 recipients.

Profiled with immunoSEQ multiplex PCR; TCRdb holds only in-frame clones, not every one. This table has 150,000 or so clones, about nine tenths appearing once. Per germline, CDR1 SNHLY and CDR2 FYNNEI. This CDR3 is built from 15 residues. V shed 1 base and J shed 4 bases, with 11 bases lying between them. The clonotype comes from an adult in good health. The material was peripheral blood, obtained on day 0 of AZD1222 vaccination. The chain combines TRBV2 with TRBJ1-5, with no clear D. This chain's CDR3 is CASSEVLRGNQPQHF. The CDR3 DNA reads TGTGCCAGCAGTGAAGTTTTACGGGGTAATCAGCCCCAGCATTTT.